These T cell receptor beta chains were read from a single sample in a study of radiation and T cells in renal cell carcinoma. The protocol was immunoSEQ multiplex PCR, while the TCRdb copy is restricted to in-frame clones and leaves out a portion. In the table there are just under 150,000 clones, about 86% of which are singletons. Sequences were derived from blood, sampled from a patient whose treatment included radiotherapy and nephrectomy. Source of these receptors: a woman aged 50 to 60 with renal cell carcinoma. CDR3s include the opening cysteine and the closing phenylalanine or tryptophan. Each record gives: V gene, J gene, CDR3 protein.

>TRBV7-9|TRBJ1-1
CASSSSRDRTEAFF
>TRBV5-6|TRBJ1-4
CASSSPVLW
>TRBV27|TRBJ2-7
CASSPTPWTVRYEQYF
>TRBV5-6|TRBJ2-3
CASSLKGRQTQYF
>TRBV18|TRBJ2-6
CASSPSSGANVLTF
>TRBV19|TRBJ1-1
CASQSQGGGAFF
>TRBV4-2|TRBJ2-1
CASSHGLAGVAGEQFF
>TRBV29-1|TRBJ2-3
CSAETSGSADTQYF
>TRBV2|TRBJ2-2
CASRLAGPYTGELFF
>TRBV7-9|TRBJ2-7
CASSPAGIIRSYEQYF
>TRBV14|TRBJ2-3
CASSQGSGPDTQYF
>TRBV7-2|TRBJ2-2
CASSPQGGTGTGELFF
>TRBV28|TRBJ1-2
CASKPPDKYGYTF
>TRBV27|TRBJ2-2
CASTYRDSTTGELFF
>TRBV28|TRBJ2-1
CASSFPLFRDRARTNKNEQFF
>TRBV4-1|TRBJ2-3
CASSQERLRDTQYF
>TRBV4-3|TRBJ2-7
CASSRDRSYEQYF
>TRBV21-1|TRBJ2-7
CASSKVQDRVYSYEQYF
>TRBV19|TRBJ1-5
CASSPQVFGDRGNQPQHF
>TRBV10-1|TRBJ2-1
CASSERASGSSYNEQFF
>TRBV6-1|TRBJ2-5
CASSEAIATKETQYF
>TRBV27|TRBJ1-5
CASSLSGGGMGSQHF
>TRBV7-2|TRBJ2-7
CASSLELTSYEQYF
>TRBV19|TRBJ2-7
CASSHPRTAYEQYF
>TRBV7-2|TRBJ1-3
CASSLMSSGNTIYF
>TRBV19|TRBJ1-6
CASRIGSGQSSYNSPLHF
>TRBV28|TRBJ1-1
CASSHPGGTEAFF
>TRBV7-2|TRBJ1-1
CASSLKRSLGNTEAFF
>TRBV5-4|TRBJ1-6
CASSLVAGQPPLHF